These 5 T cell receptor beta chains came from one sample sequenced in a study of OX40 agonist ivuxolimab in advanced cancers. Clones were read by immunoSEQ multiplex PCR, and TCRdb kept only the in-frame ones, dropping some. The table records about 59,000 clones, around 87% of them present only once. The sample in question was CD4+ or CD8+ T cells sorted from blood, obtained in a trial of the OX40 agonist ivuxolimab. These receptor sequences come from an adult with an advanced solid tumor such as melanoma, head and neck, liver or kidney cancer.

This clone was recorded once. This chain links TRBV5-4 with TRBJ1-1; D might be TRBD1 (5 bases). This CDR3 is built from 12 residues. Trimming removed 2 bases from V and 7 bases from J, with 9 bases in between. Per germline, CDR1 SGHNT and CDR2 YYREEE (reference sequence). This CDR3 is CASSFPGNEAFF. The DNA of the CDR3 is TGTGCCAGCAGCTTTCCAGGGAATGAAGCTTTCTTT.

V gene TRBV28 combines with J gene TRBJ2-1; D is perhaps TRBD1 or TRBD2 (5 bases each). The V gene lost 9 bases and the J gene lost 4 bases, with 7 bases spanning the gap. There are 11 residues in the CDR3. Germline loops: CDR1 MDHEN, CDR2 SYDVKM. The DNA for the CDR3 is TGTGCCAGTGGGGGTTACAATGAGCAGTTCTTC. It yields the protein CASGGYNEQFF. Combining the CDR3 with reference TRBV28 and TRBJ2-1 gives the whole variable domain DVKVTQSSRYLVKRTGEKVFLECVQDMDHENMFWYRQDPGLGLRLIYFSYDVKMKEKGDIPEGYSVSREKKERFSLILESASTNQTSMYLCASGGYNEQFFGPGTRLTVL.

The rearrangement links TRBV30 to TRBJ2-7; TRBD2 agrees at 12 bases. The CDR3 is 19 residues long. Trimming took 3 bases from V and 3 from J; bases not matched to a gene: 18. Per the germline V gene, CDR1 is GTSNPN and CDR2 is SVGIG (reference sequence). The CDR3 loop reads CAWREFGTSGPPGYYEQYF. The CDR3 bases are TGTGCCTGGAGAGAATTCGGGACTAGCGGGCCTCCGGGGTACTACGAGCAGTACTTC. Variable domain in full (rest from reference TRBV30 and TRBJ2-7): SQTIHQWPATLVQPVGSPLSLECTVEGTSNPNLYWYRQAAGRGLQLLFYSVGIGQISSEVPQNLSASRPQDRQFILSSKKLLLSDSGFYLCAWREFGTSGPPGYYEQYFGPGTRLTVT.

The chain couples TRBV18 to TRBJ2-6, with D hard to call. The CDR3 length is 14 residues. The V gene's germline CDR1 is KGHSH and CDR2 LQKENI. Between the trimmed V and J ends, which lost 0 bases and 13 bases, there was a span of 13 bases. The CDR3 loop is CASSPPSGRFVLTF. The CDR3 DNA is TGTGCCAGCTCACCACCGTCGGGCAGGTTTGTCCTGACTTTC. The variable domain in full, completed from reference TRBV18 and TRBJ2-6, reads NAGVMQNPRHLVRRRGQEARLRCSPMKGHSHVYWYRQLPEEGLKFMVYLQKENIIDESGMPKERFSAEFPKEGPSILRIQQVVRGDSAAYFCASSPPSGRFVLTFGAGSRLTVL.

V and J are TRBV30 and TRBJ1-2, with D tentatively TRBD1 (5 bases). In germline, CDR1 is GTSNPN, CDR2 SVGIG (reference sequence). V lost 0 bases to trimming and J lost 4 bases, with 12 bases between them. This CDR3 has 14 amino acids. DNA for the CDR3: TGTGCCTGGAGTGTACCGGGGGTTAGCTATGGCTACACCTTC. As protein: CAWSVPGVSYGYTF. The full variable domain, completed using reference TRBV30 and TRBJ1-2, is SQTIHQWPATLVQPVGSPLSLECTVEGTSNPNLYWYRQAAGRGLQLLFYSVGIGQISSEVPQNLSASRPQDRQFILSSKKLLLSDSGFYLCAWSVPGVSYGYTFGSGTRLTVV.